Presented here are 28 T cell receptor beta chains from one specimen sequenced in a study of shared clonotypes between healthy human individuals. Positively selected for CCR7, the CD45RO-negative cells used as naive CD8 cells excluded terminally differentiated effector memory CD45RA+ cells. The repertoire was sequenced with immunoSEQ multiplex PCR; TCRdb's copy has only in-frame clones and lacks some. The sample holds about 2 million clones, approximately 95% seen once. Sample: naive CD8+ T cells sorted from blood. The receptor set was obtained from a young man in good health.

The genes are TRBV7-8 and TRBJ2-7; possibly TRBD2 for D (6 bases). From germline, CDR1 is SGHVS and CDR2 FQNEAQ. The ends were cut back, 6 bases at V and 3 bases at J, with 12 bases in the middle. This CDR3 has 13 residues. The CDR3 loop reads CASSGGGNYEQYF. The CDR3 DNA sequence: TGTGCCAGCAGTGGAGGAGGGAACTACGAGCAGTACTTC.

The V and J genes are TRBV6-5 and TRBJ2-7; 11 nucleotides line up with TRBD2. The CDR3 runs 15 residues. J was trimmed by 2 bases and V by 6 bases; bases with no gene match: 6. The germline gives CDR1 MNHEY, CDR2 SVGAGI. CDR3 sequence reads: CASRLSGRDTYEQYF. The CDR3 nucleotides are TGTGCCAGCAGGCTTAGCGGGAGGGATACCTACGAGCAGTACTTC.

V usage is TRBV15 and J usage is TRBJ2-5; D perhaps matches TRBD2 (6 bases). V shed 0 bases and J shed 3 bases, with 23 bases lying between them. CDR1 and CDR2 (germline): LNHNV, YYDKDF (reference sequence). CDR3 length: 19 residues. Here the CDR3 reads CATSRDGLALLLSEETQYF. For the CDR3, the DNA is TGTGCCACCAGCAGAGATGGTCTAGCGTTATTGTTGTCGGAAGAGACCCAGTACTTC.

The CDR3 sequence: CASSLALSLEQFF. In DNA form, the CDR3 reads TGTGCCAGCAGCTTGGCGTTATCGCTTGAGCAGTTCTTC. The chain links TRBV7-9 to TRBJ2-1; no definite D call. Trimming took off 3 bases at V and 9 bases at J, with 12 bases between the two ends. In germline, CDR1 is SEHNR, CDR2 FQNEAQ (reference sequence). The CDR3 spans 13 residues.

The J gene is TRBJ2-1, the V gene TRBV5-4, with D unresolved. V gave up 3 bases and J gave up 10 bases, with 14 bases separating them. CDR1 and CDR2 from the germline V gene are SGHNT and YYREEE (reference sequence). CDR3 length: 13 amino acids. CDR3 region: CASSWTLIPEQFF. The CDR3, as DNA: TGTGCCAGCAGCTGGACCTTAATTCCCGAGCAGTTCTTC.

In DNA form, the CDR3 reads TGTGCCACCAGCCCCCGGGAGGGTGAGCAGTTCTTC. Translated, it gives CATSPREGEQFF. V usage is TRBV15 and J usage is TRBJ2-1; 8 bases are a match to TRBD2. V dropped 5 bases and J dropped 9; count of bases not matched to a gene: 3. Germline lookup yields CDR1 LNHNV and CDR2 YYDKDF (reference sequence). The CDR3 extends over 12 amino acids.

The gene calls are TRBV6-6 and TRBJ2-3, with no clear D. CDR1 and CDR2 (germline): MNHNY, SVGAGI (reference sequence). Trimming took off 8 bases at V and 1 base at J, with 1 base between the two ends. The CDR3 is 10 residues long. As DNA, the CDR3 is TGTGCCAGCGGCACAGATACGCAGTATTTT. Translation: CASGTDTQYF.

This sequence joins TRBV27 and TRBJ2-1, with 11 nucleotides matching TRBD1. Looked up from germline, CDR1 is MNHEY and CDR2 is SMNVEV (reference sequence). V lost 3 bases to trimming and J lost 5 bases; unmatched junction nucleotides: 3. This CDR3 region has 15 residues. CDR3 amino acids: CASSFRTGGNNEQFF. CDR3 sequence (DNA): TGTGCCAGCAGTTTCCGGACAGGGGGCAACAATGAGCAGTTCTTC.

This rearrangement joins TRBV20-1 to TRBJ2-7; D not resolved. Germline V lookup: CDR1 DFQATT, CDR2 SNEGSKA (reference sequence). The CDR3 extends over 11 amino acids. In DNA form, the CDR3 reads TGCAGCCCCCTGGTTGTCGGCGAGCAGTACTTC. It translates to CSPLVVGEQYF.

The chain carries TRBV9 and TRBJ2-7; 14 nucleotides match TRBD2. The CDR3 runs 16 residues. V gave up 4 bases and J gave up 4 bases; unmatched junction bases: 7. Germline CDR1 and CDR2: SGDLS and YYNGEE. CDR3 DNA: TGTGCCAGCAGCAACCACGGGACTAGCGGGAGTTACGAGCAGTACTTC. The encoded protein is CASSNHGTSGSYEQYF.

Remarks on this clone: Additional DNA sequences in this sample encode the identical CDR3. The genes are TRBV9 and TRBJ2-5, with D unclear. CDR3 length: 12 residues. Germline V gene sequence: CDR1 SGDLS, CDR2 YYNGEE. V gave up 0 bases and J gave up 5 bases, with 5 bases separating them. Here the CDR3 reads CASSVDGETQYF. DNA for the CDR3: TGTGCCAGCAGCGTAGATGGGGAGACCCAGTACTTC.

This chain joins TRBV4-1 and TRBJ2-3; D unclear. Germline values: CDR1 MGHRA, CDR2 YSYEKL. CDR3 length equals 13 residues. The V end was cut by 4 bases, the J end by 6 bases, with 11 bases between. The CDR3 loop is CASSPPTGDTQYF. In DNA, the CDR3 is TGCGCCAGCAGCCCGCCAACCGGGGATACGCAGTATTTT.

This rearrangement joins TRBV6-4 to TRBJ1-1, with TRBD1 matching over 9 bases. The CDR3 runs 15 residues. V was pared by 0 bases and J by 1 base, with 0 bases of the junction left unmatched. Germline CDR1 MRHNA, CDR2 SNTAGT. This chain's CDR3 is CASSDSTGGNTEAFF. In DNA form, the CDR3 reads TGTGCCAGCAGTGACTCGACAGGGGGGAACACTGAAGCTTTCTTT.

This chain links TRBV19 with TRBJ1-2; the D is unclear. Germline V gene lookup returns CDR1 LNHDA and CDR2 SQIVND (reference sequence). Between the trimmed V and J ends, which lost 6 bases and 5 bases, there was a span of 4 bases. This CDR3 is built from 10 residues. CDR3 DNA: TGTGCCAGTAGAGATTATGGCTACACCTTC. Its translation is CASRDYGYTF.

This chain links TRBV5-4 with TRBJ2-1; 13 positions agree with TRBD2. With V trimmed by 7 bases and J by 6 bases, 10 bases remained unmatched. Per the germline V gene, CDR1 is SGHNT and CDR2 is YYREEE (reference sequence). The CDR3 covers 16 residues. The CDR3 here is CASELPTSGRVNEQFF. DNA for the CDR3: TGTGCCAGCGAGCTCCCAACTAGCGGGAGGGTCAATGAGCAGTTCTTC.

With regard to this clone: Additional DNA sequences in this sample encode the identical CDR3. Here the CDR3 DNA reads TGCGCCAGCAGCTTGGGCAGCTATTACGAGCAGTACTTC. Amino acids: CASSLGSYYEQYF. The chain combines TRBV5-1 with TRBJ2-7; no reliable D call. Trimming pared 0 bases from V and 4 bases from J, leaving 8 bases between. Germline loops: CDR1 SGHRS, CDR2 YFSETQ. The CDR3 is 13 amino acids.

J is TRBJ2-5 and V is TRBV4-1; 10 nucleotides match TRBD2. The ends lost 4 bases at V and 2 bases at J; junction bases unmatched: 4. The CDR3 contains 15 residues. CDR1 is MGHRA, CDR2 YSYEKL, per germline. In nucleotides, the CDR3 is TGCGCCAGCAGCCCCCTTAGCGGGGGGCAAGAGACCCAGTACTTC. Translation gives CASSPLSGGQETQYF.

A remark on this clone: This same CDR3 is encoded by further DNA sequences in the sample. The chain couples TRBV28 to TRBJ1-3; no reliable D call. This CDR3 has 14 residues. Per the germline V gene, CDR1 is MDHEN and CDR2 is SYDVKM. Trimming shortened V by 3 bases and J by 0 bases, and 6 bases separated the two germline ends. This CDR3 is CASSFGSSGNTIYF. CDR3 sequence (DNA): TGTGCCAGCAGTTTCGGTAGCTCTGGAAACACCATATATTTT.

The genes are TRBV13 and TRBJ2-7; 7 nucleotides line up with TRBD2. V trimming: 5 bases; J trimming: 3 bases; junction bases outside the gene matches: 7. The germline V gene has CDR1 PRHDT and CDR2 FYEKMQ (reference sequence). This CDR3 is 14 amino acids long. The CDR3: CASSPRAGIYEQYF. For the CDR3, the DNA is TGTGCCAGCAGCCCCCGAGCGGGAATCTACGAGCAGTACTTC.

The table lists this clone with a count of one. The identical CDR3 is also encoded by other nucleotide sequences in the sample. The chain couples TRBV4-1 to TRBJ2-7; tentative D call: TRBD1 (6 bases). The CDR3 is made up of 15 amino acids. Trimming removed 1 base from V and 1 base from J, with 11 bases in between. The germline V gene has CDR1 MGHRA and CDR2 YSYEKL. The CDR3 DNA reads TGCGCCAGCAGCCAAGTTCGGCAGGGGTCCTACGAGCAGTACTTC. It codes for CASSQVRQGSYEQYF.

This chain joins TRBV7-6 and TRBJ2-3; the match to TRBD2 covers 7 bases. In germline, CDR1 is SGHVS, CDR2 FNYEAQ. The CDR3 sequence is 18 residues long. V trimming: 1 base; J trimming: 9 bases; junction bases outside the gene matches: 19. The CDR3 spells CASSLELAGDGAGWTQYF. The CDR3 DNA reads TGTGCCAGCAGCTTAGAATTGGCGGGAGATGGAGCCGGCTGGACGCAGTATTTT.

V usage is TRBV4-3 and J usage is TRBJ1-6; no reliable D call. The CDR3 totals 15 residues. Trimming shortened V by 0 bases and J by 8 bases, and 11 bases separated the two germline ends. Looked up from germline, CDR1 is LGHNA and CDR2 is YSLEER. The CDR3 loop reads CASSQDYERHSPLHF. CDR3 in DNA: TGCGCCAGCAGCCAAGATTACGAACGACATTCACCCCTCCACTTT.

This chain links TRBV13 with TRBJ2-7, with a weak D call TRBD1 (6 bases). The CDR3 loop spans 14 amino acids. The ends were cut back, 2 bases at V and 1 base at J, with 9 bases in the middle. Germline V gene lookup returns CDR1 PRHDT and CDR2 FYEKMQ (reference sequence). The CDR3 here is CASSLWGQSYEQYF. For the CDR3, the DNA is TGTGCCAGCAGCTTATGGGGGCAATCCTACGAGCAGTACTTC.

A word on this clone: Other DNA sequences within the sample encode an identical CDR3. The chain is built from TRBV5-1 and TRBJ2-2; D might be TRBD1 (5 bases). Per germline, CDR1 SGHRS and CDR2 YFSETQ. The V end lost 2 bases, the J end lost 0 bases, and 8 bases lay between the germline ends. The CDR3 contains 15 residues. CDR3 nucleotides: TGCGCCAGCAGCTTCAGGGATACGAACACCGGGGAGCTGTTTTTT. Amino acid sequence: CASSFRDTNTGELFF.

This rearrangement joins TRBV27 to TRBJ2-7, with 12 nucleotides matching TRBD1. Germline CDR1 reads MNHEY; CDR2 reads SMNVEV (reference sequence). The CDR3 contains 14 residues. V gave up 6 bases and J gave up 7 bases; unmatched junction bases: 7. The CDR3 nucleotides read TGTGCCAGCAGCCCGGGACAGGGGGCGGGAGAGCAGTACTTC. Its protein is CASSPGQGAGEQYF.

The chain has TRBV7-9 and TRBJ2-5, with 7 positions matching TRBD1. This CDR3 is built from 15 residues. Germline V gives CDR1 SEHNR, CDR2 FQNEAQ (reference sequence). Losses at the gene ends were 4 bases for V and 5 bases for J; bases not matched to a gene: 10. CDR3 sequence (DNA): TGTGCCAGCAGCTCCCGCAGGGGGTGGGACGAGACCCAGTACTTC. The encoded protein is CASSSRRGWDETQYF.

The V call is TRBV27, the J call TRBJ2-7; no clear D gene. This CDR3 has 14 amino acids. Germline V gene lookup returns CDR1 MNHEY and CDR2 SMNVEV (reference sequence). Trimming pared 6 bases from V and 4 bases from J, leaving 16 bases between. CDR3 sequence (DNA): TGTGCCAGCAGCTTCTCGGCAACAATGTACGAGCAGTACTTC. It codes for CASSFSATMYEQYF.

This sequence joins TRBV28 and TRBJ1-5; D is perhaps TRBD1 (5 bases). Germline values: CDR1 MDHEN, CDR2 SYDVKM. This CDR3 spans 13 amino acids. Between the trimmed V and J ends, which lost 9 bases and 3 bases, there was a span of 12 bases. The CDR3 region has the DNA TGTGCCAGTCGAGACAGTTTCAATCAGCCCCAGCATTTT. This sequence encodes CASRDSFNQPQHF.